What follows describes a single T cell receptor (beta chain). The target antigen is unknown. This sample stems from a study of cytomegalovirus exposure and HLA in healthy donors. At the level of the study: A data release that came early held tens of millions of unique TCRs from HLA-typed donors.

Study-level results: Follow-up analysis seemed to connect common viral pathogens with several of the most significant clusters identified. Previously analyzed data showed that most TCR beta V segments were productive at a frequency of about 90% or about 30%. Cytomegalovirus status was reportedly diagnosed by the classifier with high specificity and sensitivity.

Trimming took 7 bases from V and 6 from J; bases not matched to a gene: 12. Per germline, CDR1 SGHNT and CDR2 YYREEE (reference sequence). The CDR3 is 15 residues long. The PCR used 60 Vbeta and 13 Jbeta primers. Generated by immunoSEQ multiplex PCR, the TCRdb table keeps only in-frame clones and is missing some. The sample records approximately 150,000 clones, roughly 79% being singletons. The material sequenced was PBMCs. This clonotype was sampled from a woman between 18 and 30 years old in good health and CMV-seronegative. The V gene is TRBV5-4, the J gene TRBJ2-1; 8 bases agree with TRBD2. This CDR3 reads CASSSGTSPSNEQFF. The CDR3 region has the DNA TGTGCCAGCTCCTCCGGGACTAGTCCCTCCAATGAGCAGTTCTTC.